Listed here are 10 T cell receptor beta chains from one sample, sequenced in a study of T-cell reconstitution after alpha-beta-depleted transplantation in children. Unique molecular identifiers were used in preparing the TCRbeta library. Each CDR3 protein is one row after TCRdb ran MiXCR on the PCR reads. The profile shows around 370,000 distinct CDR3 sequences, 16% of them singletons. This sample comprised PBMCs, mostly from graft donor cells, obtained 360 days after TCRalphabeta/CD19-depleted stem cell transplant. The receptors shown here come from a male patient aged 2-15 years who had a stem cell transplant for acute lymphoblastic leukemia, so the T cells may come from the graft donor.

This clonotype was counted between two and nine times. The J gene is TRBJ2-6, the V gene TRBV5-1; D unclear. V was shortened by 5 bases and J by 2 bases, with 5 bases between the two germline ends. Germline CDR1 SGHRS, CDR2 YFSETQ. The CDR3 contains 13 residues. CDR3 protein: CASRATGANVLTF. The CDR3 DNA is TGCGCCAGCAGAGCTACTGGGGCCAACGTCCTGACTTTC.

V is TRBV10-3 and J is TRBJ2-1, with TRBD2 matching 14 bases. J lost 2 bases, V lost 11 bases, and 14 bases had no gene match. This CDR3 contains 18 residues. Germline V gene lookup returns CDR1 ENHRY and CDR2 SYGVKD. The CDR3 bases are TGTGCCTCCTCCGGGACTAGCGGGAGTTGGGTTACCTACAATGAGCAGTTCTTC. Amino acid sequence: CASSGTSGSWVTYNEQFF.

This clonotype occurred many times. The chain recombines TRBV20-1 with TRBJ2-7, with 8 bases matching TRBD2. The CDR3 extends over 14 amino acids. V shed 6 bases, J shed 2 bases, and the junction held 9 bases outside the gene matches. Germline V gene lookup returns CDR1 DFQATT and CDR2 SNEGSKA (reference sequence). This CDR3 is CSAPPPTSAYEQYF. CDR3 sequence (DNA): TGCAGTGCCCCCCCCCCGACTAGCGCCTACGAGCAGTACTTC.

The J gene is TRBJ2-7, the V gene TRBV28; D is possibly TRBD1 (5 bases). Trimming pared 4 bases from V and 0 bases from J, leaving 19 bases between. This CDR3 comprises 17 residues. Germline CDR1 reads MDHEN; CDR2 reads SYDVKM. The CDR3 is CASSSSEYLRASYEQYF. Written as DNA, the CDR3 is TGTGCCAGCAGTTCGTCCGAGTACCTCAGGGCCTCCTACGAGCAGTACTTC.

This clonotype was seen at least ten times. The chain uses TRBV7-7 and TRBJ2-2; a possible D gene is TRBD2 (6 bases). Germline CDR1 is SSHAT and CDR2 is FNYEAQ (reference sequence). This CDR3 has 14 amino acids. The CDR3 loop reads CASAREPGTGELFF. The CDR3 DNA sequence: TGTGCTAGCGCTCGGGAGCCGGGGACCGGGGAGCTGTTTTTT.

A few counts support this clonotype. The chain carries TRBV7-9 and TRBJ2-5, with D tentatively TRBD1 (5 bases). This CDR3 comprises 13 residues. Germline-derived CDR1 and CDR2 are SEHNR and FQNEAQ (reference sequence). Trimming took off 5 bases at V and 5 bases at J, with 12 bases between the two ends. The CDR3 sequence is CASSPRRDETQYF. For the CDR3, the DNA is TGTGCCAGCAGCCCGCGCAGGGATGAGACCCAGTACTTC.

The chain recombines TRBV15 with TRBJ2-7; TRBD2 is a possible D gene (6 bases). Between the trimmed V and J ends, which lost 2 bases and 1 base, there was a span of 12 bases. Germline V gene data show CDR1 as LNHNV and CDR2 as YYDKDF (reference sequence). This CDR3 region has 15 residues. CDR3 nucleotides: TGTGCCACCAGCAGATCCGGGACTGCATCCTACGAGCAGTACTTC. This gives the protein CATSRSGTASYEQYF.

The chain carries TRBV20-1 and TRBJ1-1; tentative D call: TRBD1 (6 bases). The CDR3 has 14 residues. The germline CDR1 and CDR2 sequences are DFQATT and SNEGSKA (reference sequence). The V gene lost 5 bases and the J gene lost 7 bases, with 20 bases spanning the gap. The CDR3 protein is CSADKNRATVEAFF. CDR3 nucleotides: TGCAGTGCTGATAAAAACAGGGCCACCGTTGAAGCTTTCTTT.

V usage is TRBV7-6 and J usage is TRBJ2-7; D is ambiguous. Germline CDR1 SGHVS, CDR2 FNYEAQ. V gave up 1 base and J gave up 2 bases, with 12 bases separating them. The CDR3 contains 15 residues. The CDR3 here is CASSLESLPAYEQYF. For the CDR3, the DNA is TGTGCCAGCAGCTTAGAATCACTTCCCGCCTACGAGCAGTACTTC. Variable domain in full (rest from reference TRBV7-6 and TRBJ2-7): GAGVSQSPRYKVTKRGQDVALRCDPISGHVSLYWYRQALGQGPEFLTYFNYEAQQDKSGLPNDRFSAERPEGSISTLTIQRTEQRDSAMYRCASSLESLPAYEQYFGPGTRLTVT.

The chain links TRBV7-2 to TRBJ2-1, with D hard to call. The germline V and J ends were trimmed by 2 bases and 8 bases, with 7 bases remaining between them. The CDR3 covers 12 residues. Per germline, CDR1 SGHTA and CDR2 FQGNSA. CDR3 coding DNA: TGTGCCAGCAGCTTAAGGGTCTATGAGCAGTTCTTC. Protein sequence: CASSLRVYEQFF.